The rows below give T cell receptor beta chains drawn from one sample of a study of blood T cell repertoires in COVID-19. Generated by immunoSEQ multiplex PCR, the TCRdb table keeps only in-frame clones and is missing some. The profile covers some 230,000 clones, with 80% to 90% appearing a single time and under 3.5% taken by the ten largest. The material sequenced was PBMCs or T cells enriched from blood (not recorded which). The source is a woman under 30 in a cohort exposed to, infected with or recovered from COVID-19 (not recorded which). Each CDR3 is given with its conserved first and last residue. D genes are given only for firm matches. Some rows mark clone size as missing; the rest say once, few, many or name a class of expanded clone.

size: .
V: TRBV5-1
D: .
J: TRBJ2-5
DNA: TGCGCCAGCAGTTCCTTCGGGGGGCAGGGAGAGACCCAGTACTTC
CDR3: CASSSFGGQGETQYF

size: .
V: TRBV11-2
D: .
J: TRBJ2-1
DNA: TGTGCCAGCAGCAGCGGGAATGAGCAGTTCTTC
CDR3: CASSSGNEQFF

size: .
V: TRBV12-3/TRBV12-4
D: .
J: TRBJ1-2
DNA: TGTGCCAGCAGTCCTACAGGGTGGAATGGCTACACCTTC
CDR3: CASSPTGWNGYTF

size: .
V: TRBV6-1
D: TRBD1
J: TRBJ1-5
DNA: TGTGCCAGCAGTGAGATGCGGGACAGGGGTCAGCCCCAGCATTTT
CDR3: CASSEMRDRGQPQHF

size: .
V: TRBV27
D: .
J: TRBJ1-5
DNA: TGTGCCAGCAGCCCCCTCCTGGGAGGTCTCAATCAGCCCCAGCATTTT
CDR3: CASSPLLGGLNQPQHF

size: .
V: TRBV27
D: .
J: TRBJ2-2
DNA: TGTGCCAGCACCTTTACCGCCTACGGAGCCGGGGAGCTGTTTTTT
CDR3: CASTFTAYGAGELFF

size: .
V: TRBV6-5
D: TRBD1
J: TRBJ1-2
DNA: TGTGCCAGCAGGACAGGGGGGTTCGATAACTATGGCTACACCTTC
CDR3: CASRTGGFDNYGYTF

size: .
V: TRBV3-1/TRBV3-2
D: .
J: TRBJ1-2
DNA: TGTGCCAGCAGCGCGTCCGGGGGGCGCTCGGACGGCTACACCTTC
CDR3: CASSASGGRSDGYTF

size: .
V: TRBV5-6
D: .
J: TRBJ1-2
DNA: TGTGCCAGCAGCCAGCGCGGCTACTATGGCTACACCTTC
CDR3: CASSQRGYYGYTF

size: .
V: TRBV13
D: TRBD1
J: TRBJ1-1
DNA: TGTGCCAGCAGCGTGGGACAGGGGGCGATAGGTACTGAAGCTTTCTTT
CDR3: CASSVGQGAIGTEAFF

size: .
V: TRBV30
D: TRBD2
J: TRBJ2-3
DNA: TGTGCCTGGCACTTTAGCGGGAGCGCAGGAGATACGCAGTATTTT
CDR3: CAWHFSGSAGDTQYF

size: .
V: TRBV9
D: .
J: TRBJ1-2
DNA: TGTGCCAGCAGCGTAGACCAATTCTTCGGCTATGGCTACACCTTC
CDR3: CASSVDQFFGYGYTF

size: .
V: TRBV7-9
D: TRBD2
J: TRBJ2-3
DNA: TGTGCCAGCAGCCGGGGGGTTAGCGGGAGTTTTTCAGATACGCAGTATTTT
CDR3: CASSRGVSGSFSDTQYF

size: .
V: TRBV2
D: .
J: TRBJ1-2
DNA: TGTGCCAGCAGTGAAAGCGCTAACTATGGCTACACCTTC
CDR3: CASSESANYGYTF

size: .
V: TRBV11-2
D: .
J: TRBJ2-7
DNA: TGTGCCAGCAGCTTAGGGCAGATTTCCTCCTACGAGCAGTACTTC
CDR3: CASSLGQISSYEQYF

size: .
V: TRBV24-1
D: TRBD2
J: TRBJ2-3
DNA: TGTGCCACCAGTGATCGAACCCCAGCGGGGGTGGTAGATACGCAGTATTTT
CDR3: CATSDRTPAGVVDTQYF

size: once
V: TRBV10-2
D: TRBD1
J: TRBJ1-4
DNA: TGCGCCAGCAGCCCGGGACAGGGAAGGGAAAAACTGTTTTTT
CDR3: CASSPGQGREKLFF

size: .
V: TRBV12-3/TRBV12-4
D: .
J: TRBJ2-3
DNA: TGTGCCAGCAGGTCCGGGACAACAGATACGCAGTATTTT
CDR3: CASRSGTTDTQYF

size: once
V: TRBV29-1
D: TRBD1
J: TRBJ2-1
DNA: TGCAGCGTTGAAGGGGACAGGGAATACAATGAGCAGTTCTTC
CDR3: CSVEGDREYNEQFF

size: .
V: TRBV7-6
D: TRBD2
J: TRBJ2-1
DNA: TGTGCCAGCAGCTGGGGACTAGCGGGGTACAATGAGCAGTTCTTC
CDR3: CASSWGLAGYNEQFF

size: .
V: TRBV6-5
D: TRBD1
J: TRBJ1-6
DNA: TGTGCCAGCAGGGGACAGGTAACTGGGAATTCACCCCTCCACTTT
CDR3: CASRGQVTGNSPLHF

size: .
V: TRBV19
D: TRBD2
J: TRBJ2-5
DNA: TGTGCCAGTAGTATCGCTTACGGACTAGCGAGAGAGACCCAGTACTTC
CDR3: CASSIAYGLARETQYF